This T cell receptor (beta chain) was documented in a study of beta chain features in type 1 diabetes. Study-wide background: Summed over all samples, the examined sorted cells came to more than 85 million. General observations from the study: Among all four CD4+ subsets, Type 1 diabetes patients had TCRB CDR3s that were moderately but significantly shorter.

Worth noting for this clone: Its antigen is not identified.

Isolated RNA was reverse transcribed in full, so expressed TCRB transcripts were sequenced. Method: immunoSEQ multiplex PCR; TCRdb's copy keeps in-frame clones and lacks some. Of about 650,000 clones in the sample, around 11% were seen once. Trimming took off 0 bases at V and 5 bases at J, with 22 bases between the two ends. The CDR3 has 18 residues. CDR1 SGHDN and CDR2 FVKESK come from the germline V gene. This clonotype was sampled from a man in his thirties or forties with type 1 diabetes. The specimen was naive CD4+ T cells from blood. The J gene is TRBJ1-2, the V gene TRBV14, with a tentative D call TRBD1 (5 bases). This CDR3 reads CASSQDPSRPGPTYGYTF. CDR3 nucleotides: TGTGCCAGCAGCCAAGATCCCTCCCGCCCGGGACCCACTTATGGCTACACCTTC.